This T cell receptor beta chain is drawn from a study of regulatory T cells in long-lasting Graves disease. Regarding the study as a whole: The TCR repertoire of persistent Graves' patients was less diverse than that of newly diagnosed ones. Public clonotype sharing was higher in persistent than newly diagnosed patients.

Investigators prepared the TCR beta libraries by applying iRepertoire HTBI primers and Arm-PCR of CDR3 regions. As handled by the study authors: Samples collectively showed 62 TRBV and some 14 TRBJ segments. Using its own MiXCR run on the multiplex PCR reads, TCRdb lists one record per CDR3 protein. TCRdb, not the authors, supplied the V and J calls. This sample has fewer than 550,000 distinct CDR3 sequences, with around a fifth found just once. This clonotype occurred many times. What it binds is unknown. There are 12 residues in the CDR3. The time point: persistent/refractory GD, antithyroid drugs over 5 years with positive TRAb. Scientists built the TCR library using RNA that was extracted from PBMCs. An endocrinology department in Xi'an, China, supplied the patients.

This TCR derives from a female donor with Graves disease. The sequencing here drew on peripheral blood mononuclear cells (PBMCs), taken when the disease was refractory, from a patient treated with antithyroid drugs. The V and J genes are TRBV12-3 or TRBV12-4 and TRBJ2-2; tentatively, D is TRBD2 (7 bases). The CDR3 DNA follows: TGTGCTGGAGGGGGGGGCACCGGGGAGCTGTTTTTT. Its protein product is CAGGGGTGELFF.